This TCR beta chain comes out of a study of T-cell reconstitution after alpha-beta-depleted transplantation in children. Germline assignment: CDR1 SGHRS and CDR2 YFSETQ. The CDR3 runs 14 residues. Trimming at V came to 3 bases and at J to 1 base, leaving 1 base not matched to a gene. This clonotype was detected ten times or more. A library of TCRbeta sequences, prepared with unique molecular identifiers, was generated. TCRdb re-analysed the PCR reads in MiXCR, keeping a single row per CDR3 protein. The data contain some 220,000 distinct CDR3 sequences, approximately 10% of them singletons. This chain joins TRBV5-1 and TRBJ2-1; 7 nucleotides agree with TRBD1. Sequences were derived from PBMCs, sampled before TCRalphabeta/CD19-depleted stem cell transplant. The receptor was derived from a child younger than two with acute myeloid leukemia, due to receive a stem cell transplant. The CDR3 DNA reads TGCGCCAGCAGCTCGGGACAGTCCTACAATGAGCAGTTCTTC. Its translation: CASSSGQSYNEQFF.